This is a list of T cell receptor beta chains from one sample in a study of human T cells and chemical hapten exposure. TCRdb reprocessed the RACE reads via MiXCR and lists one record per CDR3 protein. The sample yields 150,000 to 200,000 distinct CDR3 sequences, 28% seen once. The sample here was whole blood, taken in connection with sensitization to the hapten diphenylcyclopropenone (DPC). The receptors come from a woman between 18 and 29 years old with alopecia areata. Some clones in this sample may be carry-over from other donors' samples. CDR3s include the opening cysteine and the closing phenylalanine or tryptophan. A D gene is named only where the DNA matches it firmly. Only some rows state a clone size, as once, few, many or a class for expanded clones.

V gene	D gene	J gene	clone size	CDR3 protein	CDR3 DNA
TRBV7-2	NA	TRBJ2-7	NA	CASSRGLGSYEQYF	TGTGCCAGCAGCCGGGGGCTCGGCTCCTACGAGCAGTACTTC
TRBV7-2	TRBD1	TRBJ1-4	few	CASSSKGRWAGQVVGKEKLFF	TGTGCCAGCAGCTCAAAAGGAAGGTGGGCGGGACAGGTCGTAGGGAAAGAAAAACTGTTTTTT
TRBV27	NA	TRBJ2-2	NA	CASTQWGQNTGELFF	TGTGCCAGCACCCAATGGGGGCAGAACACCGGGGAGCTGTTTTTT
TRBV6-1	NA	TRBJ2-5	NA	CASSGTTQETQYF	TGTGCCAGCAGTGGGACTACCCAAGAGACCCAGTACTTC
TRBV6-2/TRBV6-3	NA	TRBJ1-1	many	CASSYGRNEAFF	TGTGCCAGCAGTTACGGGCGTAACGAAGCTTTCTTT
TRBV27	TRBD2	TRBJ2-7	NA	CASSTSGSPPYEQYF	TGTGCCAGCAGTACCAGCGGGAGCCCCCCCTACGAGCAGTACTTC
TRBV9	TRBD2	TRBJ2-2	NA	CASSGPSLSGVNTGELFF	TGTGCCAGCAGCGGCCCCTCCCTTAGCGGGGTGAACACCGGGGAGCTGTTTTTT
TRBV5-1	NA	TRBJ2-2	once	CASNFGLTGELFF	TGCGCCAGCAACTTCGGACTGACCGGGGAGCTGTTTTTT
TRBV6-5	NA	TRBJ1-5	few	CASSYSGKPNQPQHF	TGTGCCAGCAGTTACTCAGGGAAACCCAATCAGCCCCAGCATTTT
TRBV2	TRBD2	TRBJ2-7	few	CASRDGTSGTARTYEQYF	TGTGCCAGCAGGGATGGGACTAGCGGGACCGCTCGCACCTACGAGCAGTACTTC
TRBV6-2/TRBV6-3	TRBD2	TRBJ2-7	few	CASSYSSSGEQYF	TGTGCCAGCAGTTACTCGTCTAGCGGCGAGCAGTACTTC
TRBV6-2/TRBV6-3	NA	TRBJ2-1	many	CASRNSGAYNEQFF	TGTGCCAGCAGGAACAGCGGAGCCTACAATGAGCAGTTCTTC
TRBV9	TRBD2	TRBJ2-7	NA	CASSAGAGRGSYEQYF	TGTGCCAGCAGCGCCGGAGCGGGGAGAGGATCCTACGAGCAGTACTTC
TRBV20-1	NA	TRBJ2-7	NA	CSASGGSYEQYF	TGCAGTGCTTCGGGGGGCAGCTACGAGCAGTACTTC
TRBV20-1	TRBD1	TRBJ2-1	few	CSAIQGSYNEQFF	TGCAGTGCTATACAGGGGTCCTACAATGAGCAGTTCTTC
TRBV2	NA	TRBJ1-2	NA	CASTPGPLYGYTF	TGTGCCAGCACACCGGGACCCTTATATGGCTACACCTTC
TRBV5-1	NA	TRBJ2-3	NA	CASSLEGRSTDTQYF	TGCGCCAGCAGCTTGGAGGGCCGGAGCACAGATACGCAGTATTTT
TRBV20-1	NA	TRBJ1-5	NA	CSASIREGRPQHF	TGCAGTGCTAGTATACGGGAGGGGAGGCCCCAGCATTTT
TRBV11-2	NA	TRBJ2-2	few	CASSSGQTHHTGELFF	TGTGCCAGCAGCTCAGGTCAGACTCACCACACCGGGGAGCTGTTTTTT
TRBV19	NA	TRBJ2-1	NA	CASSTPTGYRNEQFF	TGTGCCAGTAGTACCCCCACAGGATATCGCAATGAGCAGTTCTTC
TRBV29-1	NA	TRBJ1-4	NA	CSVGTVLNEKLFF	TGCAGCGTTGGGACAGTCCTAAATGAAAAACTGTTTTTT
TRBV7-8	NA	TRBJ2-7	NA	CASSLAFGTSYEQYF	TGTGCCAGCAGCTTAGCGTTCGGGACATCCTACGAGCAGTACTTC
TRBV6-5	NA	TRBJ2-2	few	CASRPDYRPTGELFF	TGTGCCAGCAGACCTGACTACCGACCCACCGGGGAGCTGTTTTTT
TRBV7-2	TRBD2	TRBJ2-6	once	CASSREGFGANVLTF	TGTGCCAGCAGCCGGGAGGGGTTCGGGGCCAACGTCCTGACTTTC
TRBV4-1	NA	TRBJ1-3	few	CASSQGWGSGNTIYF	TGCGCCAGCAGCCAAGGATGGGGTTCTGGAAACACCATATATTTT
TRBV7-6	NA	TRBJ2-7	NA	CASTRGGSYEQYF	TGTGCCAGCACGCGGGGTGGCTCCTACGAGCAGTACTTC